This entry features one T cell receptor beta chain sequence. The germline V gene has CDR1 SNHLY and CDR2 FYNNEI. V lost 5 bases, J lost 9 bases, and 21 bases lay in between. The CDR3 runs 15 residues. The data are from a study of blood T cell repertoires in COVID-19. Study-wide background: Sites in the United States, Italy and Spain provided acute and convalescent COVID-19 samples.

Sequencing was performed with immunoSEQ multiplex PCR; in TCRdb, only in-frame clones are kept and a portion is missing. The data hold 200,000 to 250,000 clones, with 70% to 90% observed a single time. This TCR was sampled from a man aged 25-40 years with acute COVID-19. The rearrangement joins TRBV2 to TRBJ2-3; D unclear. Sequenced input: PBMCs or T cells enriched from blood (not recorded which). CDR3 in amino acids: CASSIARNVAGTQYF. CDR3 nucleotide sequence: TGTGCCAGCAGTATTGCCCGAAATGTAGCCGGGACGCAGTATTTT.